Listed here are 8 T cell receptor beta chains from one sample, sequenced in a study of blood T cell repertoires in COVID-19. Clones were read by immunoSEQ multiplex PCR, and TCRdb kept only the in-frame ones, dropping some. This table has 60,000 to 70,000 clones, 81% appearing once. Sequences were obtained from peripheral blood. The receptor set was obtained from an older man with acute or convalescent COVID-19.

This chain links TRBV28 with TRBJ1-2; D is unresolved. V dropped 6 bases and J dropped 8 bases, with 13 bases sitting between them. Germline CDR1 MDHEN, CDR2 SYDVKM. CDR3 length: 12 residues. The CDR3 DNA follows: TGTGCCAGCAGGCCGAACGGTCGGGGCTACACCTTC. Translation gives CASRPNGRGYTF.

This clone was recorded a few times. The rearrangement joins TRBV27 to TRBJ2-7, with TRBD2 matching 7 bases. There are 12 residues in the CDR3. CDR1 is MNHEY, CDR2 SMNVEV, per germline (reference sequence). V gave up 8 bases and J gave up 0 bases; unmatched junction bases: 1. This CDR3 is CASGGVSYEQYF. As DNA, the CDR3 is TGTGCCAGCGGGGGGGTCTCCTACGAGCAGTACTTC.

This clone was detected only a few times. V and J are TRBV7-2 and TRBJ2-1, with 12 bases fitting TRBD2. Germline CDR1 SGHTA, CDR2 FQGNSA. The junction had 7 bases not matched to a gene; V was cut back by 0 bases and J by 7 bases. The CDR3 extends over 17 amino acids. CDR3 protein: CASSLALQTSGSNEQFF. CDR3 coding DNA: TGTGCCAGCAGCTTAGCGCTTCAGACTAGCGGGAGTAATGAGCAGTTCTTC.

The chain uses TRBV9 and TRBJ2-3; tentatively, D is TRBD1 (5 bases). The germline V gene encodes CDR1 SGDLS and CDR2 YYNGEE. Trimming pared 0 bases from V and 2 bases from J, leaving 10 bases between. The CDR3 is 15 residues long. The CDR3 coding sequence is TGTGCCAGCAGCGTAGAGGGGTGGGACACAGATACGCAGTATTTT. Amino acid sequence: CASSVEGWDTDTQYF.

The chain is built from TRBV6-1 and TRBJ2-7; D is possibly TRBD1 (5 bases). The CDR3 runs to 15 residues. Trimming left V 1 base short and J 2 bases short, with 12 bases between. Germline V gene sequence: CDR1 MNHNS, CDR2 SASEGT. CDR3 DNA sequence: TGTGCCAGCAGTGAAGGCTGGGGCGAAACCTACGAGCAGTACTTC. Protein sequence: CASSEGWGETYEQYF.

The chain uses TRBV3-1 (or the pseudogene TRBV3-2) and TRBJ1-2, with TRBD1 as a possible D gene (6 bases). Looked up from germline, CDR1 is LGHDT and CDR2 is YNNKEL (reference sequence). The CDR3 runs 14 residues. The V gene lost 3 bases and the J gene lost 10 bases, with 18 bases spanning the gap. The DNA for the CDR3 is TGTGCCAGCAGCCACCGAGGGGGGGACGGGATCTACACCTTC. Translating it yields CASSHRGGDGIYTF.

This rearrangement joins TRBV6-5 to TRBJ1-1, with D possibly being TRBD1 (5 bases). The V end lost 6 bases, the J end lost 3 bases, and 14 bases lay between the germline ends. Germline values: CDR1 MNHEY, CDR2 SVGAGI. CDR3 length equals 14 residues. The CDR3 region has the DNA TGTGCCAGCAGGGTGATGCGGGGCGACACTGAAGCTTTCTTT. This sequence encodes CASRVMRGDTEAFF.

The chain recombines TRBV6-5 with TRBJ1-2; D not certain. CDR1 is MNHEY and CDR2 is SVGAGI in the germline V gene. The V gene lost 8 bases and the J gene lost 0 bases, with 13 bases spanning the gap. This CDR3 is built from 14 residues. The CDR3 loop is CASRFSGSNYGYTF. The DNA of the CDR3 is TGTGCCAGCCGCTTCTCAGGCTCTAACTATGGCTACACCTTC.